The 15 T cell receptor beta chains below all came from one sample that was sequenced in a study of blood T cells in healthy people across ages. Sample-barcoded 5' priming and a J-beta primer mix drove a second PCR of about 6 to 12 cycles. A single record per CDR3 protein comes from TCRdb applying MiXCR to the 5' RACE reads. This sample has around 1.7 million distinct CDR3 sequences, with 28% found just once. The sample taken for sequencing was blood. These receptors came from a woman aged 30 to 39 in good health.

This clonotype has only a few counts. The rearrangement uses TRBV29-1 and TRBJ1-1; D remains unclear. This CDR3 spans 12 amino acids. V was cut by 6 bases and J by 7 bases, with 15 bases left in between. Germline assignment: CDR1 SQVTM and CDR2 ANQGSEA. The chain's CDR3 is CSVGDGRNEAFF. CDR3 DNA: TGCAGCGTCGGGGATGGCAGAAATGAAGCTTTCTTT.

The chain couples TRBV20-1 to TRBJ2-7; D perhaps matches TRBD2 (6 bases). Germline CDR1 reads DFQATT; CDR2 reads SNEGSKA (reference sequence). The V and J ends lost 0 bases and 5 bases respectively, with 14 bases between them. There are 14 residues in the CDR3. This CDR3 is CSAREEGTIHEQYF. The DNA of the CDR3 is TGCAGTGCTAGAGAGGAGGGAACCATCCACGAGCAGTACTTC.

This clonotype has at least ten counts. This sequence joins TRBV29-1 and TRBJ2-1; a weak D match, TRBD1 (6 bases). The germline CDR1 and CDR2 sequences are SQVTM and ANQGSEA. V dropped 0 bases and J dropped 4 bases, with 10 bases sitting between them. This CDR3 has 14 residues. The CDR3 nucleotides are TGCAGCGTTGAAGATCGGGACATTTACAATGAGCAGTTCTTC. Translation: CSVEDRDIYNEQFF.

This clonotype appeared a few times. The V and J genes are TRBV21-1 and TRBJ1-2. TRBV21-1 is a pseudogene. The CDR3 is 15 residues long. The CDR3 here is CASSKDREGFYGYTF. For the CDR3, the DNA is TGTGCCAGCAGCAAAGATCGGGAGGGCTTCTATGGCTACACCTTC.

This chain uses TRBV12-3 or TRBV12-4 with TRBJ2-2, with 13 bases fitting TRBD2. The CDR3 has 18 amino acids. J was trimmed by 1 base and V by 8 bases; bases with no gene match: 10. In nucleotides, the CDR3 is TGTGCCAGCGGAGACAGGAGACTAGCGGGGGGGAACACCGGGGAGCTGTTTTTT. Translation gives CASGDRRLAGGNTGELFF.

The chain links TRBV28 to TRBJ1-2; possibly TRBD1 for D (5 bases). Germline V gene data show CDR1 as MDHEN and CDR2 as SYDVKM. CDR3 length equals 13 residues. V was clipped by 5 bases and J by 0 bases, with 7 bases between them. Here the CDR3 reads CASSGAPNYGYTF. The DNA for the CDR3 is TGTGCCAGCAGTGGGGCCCCTAACTATGGCTACACCTTC.

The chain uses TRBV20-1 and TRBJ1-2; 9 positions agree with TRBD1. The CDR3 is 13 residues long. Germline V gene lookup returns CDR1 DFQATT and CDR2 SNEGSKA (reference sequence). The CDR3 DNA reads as TGCAGCGTAGACAGGGGGGCGTCCTATGGCTACACCTTC. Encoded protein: CSVDRGASYGYTF.

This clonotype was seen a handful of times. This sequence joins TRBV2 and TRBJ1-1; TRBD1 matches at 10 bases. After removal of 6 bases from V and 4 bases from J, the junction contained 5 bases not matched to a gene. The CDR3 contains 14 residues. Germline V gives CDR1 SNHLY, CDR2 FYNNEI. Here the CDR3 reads CASRETGGGTEAFF. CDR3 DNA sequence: TGTGCCAGCAGGGAGACAGGGGGCGGCACTGAAGCTTTCTTT. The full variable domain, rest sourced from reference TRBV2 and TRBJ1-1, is EPEVTQTPSHQVTQMGQEVILRCVPISNHLYFYWYRQILGQKVEFLVSFYNNEISEKSEIFDDQFSVERPDGSNFTLKIRSTKLEDSAMYFCASRETGGGTEAFFGQGTRLTVV.

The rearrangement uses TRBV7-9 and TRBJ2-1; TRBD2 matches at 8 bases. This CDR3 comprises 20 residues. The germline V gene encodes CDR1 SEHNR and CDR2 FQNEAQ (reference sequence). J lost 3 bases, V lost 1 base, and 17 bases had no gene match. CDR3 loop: CASSLGRSLAGKERYNEQFF. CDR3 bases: TGTGCCAGCAGCTTAGGTAGGAGTCTAGCGGGTAAAGAGCGCTACAATGAGCAGTTCTTC.

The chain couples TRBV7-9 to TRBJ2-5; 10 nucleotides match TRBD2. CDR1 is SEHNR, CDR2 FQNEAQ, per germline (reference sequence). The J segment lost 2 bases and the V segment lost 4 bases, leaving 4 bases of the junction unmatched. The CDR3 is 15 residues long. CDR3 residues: CASSWVSGGQETQYF. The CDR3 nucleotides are TGTGCCAGCAGCTGGGTTAGCGGGGGGCAAGAGACCCAGTACTTC. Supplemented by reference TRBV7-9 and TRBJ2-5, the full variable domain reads DTGVSQNPRHKITKRGQNVTFRCDPISEHNRLYWYRQTLGQGPEFLTYFQNEAQLEKSRLLSDRFSAERPKGSFSTLEIQRTEQGDSAMYLCASSWVSGGQETQYFGPGTRLLVL.

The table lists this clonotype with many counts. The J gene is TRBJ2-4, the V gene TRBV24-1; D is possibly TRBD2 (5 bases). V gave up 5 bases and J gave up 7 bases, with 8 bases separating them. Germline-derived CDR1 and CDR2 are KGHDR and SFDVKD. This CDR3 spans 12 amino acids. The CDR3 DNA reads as TGTGCCACCAGTGCGGGGAATAACATTCAGTACTTC. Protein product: CATSAGNNIQYF.

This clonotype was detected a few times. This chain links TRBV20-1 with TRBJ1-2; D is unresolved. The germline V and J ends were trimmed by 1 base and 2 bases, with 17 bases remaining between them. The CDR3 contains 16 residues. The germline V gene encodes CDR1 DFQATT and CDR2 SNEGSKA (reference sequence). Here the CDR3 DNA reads TGCAGTGCTAGAGGTGTACGTACTTTCGGGAACTATGGCTACACCTTC. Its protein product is CSARGVRTFGNYGYTF.

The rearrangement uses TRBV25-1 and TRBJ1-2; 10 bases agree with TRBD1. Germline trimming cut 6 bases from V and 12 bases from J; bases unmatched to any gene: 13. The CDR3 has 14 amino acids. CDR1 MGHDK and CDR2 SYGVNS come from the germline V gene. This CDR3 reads CASRDDRGPRGHTF. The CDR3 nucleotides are TGTGCCAGCAGGGATGACAGGGGGCCGAGGGGCCACACCTTC.

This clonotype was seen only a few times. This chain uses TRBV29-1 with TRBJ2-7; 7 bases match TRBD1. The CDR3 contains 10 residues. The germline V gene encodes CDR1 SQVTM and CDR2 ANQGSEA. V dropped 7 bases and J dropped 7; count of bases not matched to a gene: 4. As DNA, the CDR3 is TGCAGCGCGGGACAGCGTGAGCAGTACTTC. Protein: CSAGQREQYF.

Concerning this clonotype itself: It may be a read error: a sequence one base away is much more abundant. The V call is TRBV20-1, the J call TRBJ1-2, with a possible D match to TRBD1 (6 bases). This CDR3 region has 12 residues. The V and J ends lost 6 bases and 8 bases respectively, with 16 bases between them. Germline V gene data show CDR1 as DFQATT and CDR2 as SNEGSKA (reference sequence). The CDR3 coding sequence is TGCAGTGCCTCCGGAGGGGGTGAAGGCTACACCTTC. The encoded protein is CSASGGGEGYTF.